This section outlines one TCR beta chain sequence together with its context. The data belong to a study of shared T cell receptors in the human thymus. Profiled with immunoSEQ multiplex PCR; TCRdb holds only in-frame clones, not every one. The sample includes 600,000 or so clones, about 87% of them seen just once. V lost 3 bases and J lost 8, with 23 bases in between. In germline, CDR1 is GTSNPN, CDR2 SVGIG (reference sequence). This CDR3 spans 16 amino acids. These data were also reused for a study on human thymus T cells.

The chain recombines TRBV30 with TRBJ2-1; a weak D match, TRBD1 (7 bases). The sample was thymocytes. This clonotype was obtained from a boy less than two years old with a congenital heart defect. DNA for the CDR3: TGTGCCTGGAGGGGGACCTTCCAGGGGGGTTCCGATGAGCAGTTCTTC. Protein sequence: CAWRGTFQGGSDEQFF. Based on the CDR3 plus reference TRBV30 and TRBJ2-1, the full variable domain is SQTIHQWPATLVQPVGSPLSLECTVEGTSNPNLYWYRQAAGRGLQLLFYSVGIGQISSEVPQNLSASRPQDRQFILSSKKLLLSDSGFYLCAWRGTFQGGSDEQFFGPGTRLTVL.